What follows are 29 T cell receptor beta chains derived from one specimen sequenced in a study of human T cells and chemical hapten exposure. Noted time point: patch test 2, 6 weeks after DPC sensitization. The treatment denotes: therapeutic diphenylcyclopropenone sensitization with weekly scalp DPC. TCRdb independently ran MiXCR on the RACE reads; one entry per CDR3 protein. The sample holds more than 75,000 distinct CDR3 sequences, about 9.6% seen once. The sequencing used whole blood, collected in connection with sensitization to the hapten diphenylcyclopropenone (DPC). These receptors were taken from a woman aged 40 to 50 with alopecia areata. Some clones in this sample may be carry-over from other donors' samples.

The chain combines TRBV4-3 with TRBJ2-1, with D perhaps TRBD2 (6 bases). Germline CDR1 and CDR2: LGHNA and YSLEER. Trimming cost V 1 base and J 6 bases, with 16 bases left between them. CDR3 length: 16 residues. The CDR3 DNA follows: TGCGCCAGCAGCCAAGGCCGGCACTGGAGGGGCAATGAGCAGTTCTTC. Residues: CASSQGRHWRGNEQFF.

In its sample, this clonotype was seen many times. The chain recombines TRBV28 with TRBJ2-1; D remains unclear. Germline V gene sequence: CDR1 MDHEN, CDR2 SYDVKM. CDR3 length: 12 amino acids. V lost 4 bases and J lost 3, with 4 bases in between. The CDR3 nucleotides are TGTGCCAGCAGTTCCCGCTACAATGAGCAGTTCTTC. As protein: CASSSRYNEQFF.

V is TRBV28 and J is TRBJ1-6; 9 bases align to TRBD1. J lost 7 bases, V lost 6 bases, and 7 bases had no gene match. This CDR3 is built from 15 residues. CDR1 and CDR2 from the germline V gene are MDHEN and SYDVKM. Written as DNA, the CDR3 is TGTGCCAGCAGCGAAGGGACAGGGATAAATTCACCCCTCCACTTT. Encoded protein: CASSEGTGINSPLHF.

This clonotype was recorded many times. The CDR3, as DNA: TGTGCCAGCTCACCAGCCTGGGATCAGCCCCAGCATTTT. Its protein product is CASSPAWDQPQHF. The gene calls are TRBV18 and TRBJ1-5; unclear D gene. Looked up from germline, CDR1 is KGHSH and CDR2 is LQKENI. This CDR3 has 13 residues. V was pared by 2 bases and J by 5 bases, with 7 bases between.

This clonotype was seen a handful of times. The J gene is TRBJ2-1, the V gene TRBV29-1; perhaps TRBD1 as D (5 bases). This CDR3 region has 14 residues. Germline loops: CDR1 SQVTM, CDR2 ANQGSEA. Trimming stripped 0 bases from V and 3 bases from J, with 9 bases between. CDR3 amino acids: CSVEDGHHYNEQFF. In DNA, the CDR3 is TGCAGCGTTGAAGATGGACATCACTACAATGAGCAGTTCTTC.

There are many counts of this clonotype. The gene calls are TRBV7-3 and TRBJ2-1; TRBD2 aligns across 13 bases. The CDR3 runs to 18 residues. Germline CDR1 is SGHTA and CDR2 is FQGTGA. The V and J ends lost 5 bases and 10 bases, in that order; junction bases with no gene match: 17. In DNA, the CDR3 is TGTGCCAGCAGCCGGACCGGACTAGCGGGAGTCAGCCCCCGGGAGCAGTTCTTC. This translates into CASSRTGLAGVSPREQFF. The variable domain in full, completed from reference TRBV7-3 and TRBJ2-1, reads GAGVSQTPSNKVTEKGKYVELRCDPISGHTALYWYRQSLGQGPEFLIYFQGTGAADDSGLPNDRFFAVRPEGSVSTLKIQRTERGDSAVYLCASSRTGLAGVSPREQFFGPGTRLTVL.

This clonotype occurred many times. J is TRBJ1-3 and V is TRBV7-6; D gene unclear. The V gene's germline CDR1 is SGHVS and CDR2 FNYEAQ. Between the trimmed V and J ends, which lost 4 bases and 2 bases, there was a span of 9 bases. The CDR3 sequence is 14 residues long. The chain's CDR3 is CASSSHTAGNTIYF. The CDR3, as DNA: TGTGCCAGCAGCTCCCACACCGCTGGAAACACCATATATTTT.

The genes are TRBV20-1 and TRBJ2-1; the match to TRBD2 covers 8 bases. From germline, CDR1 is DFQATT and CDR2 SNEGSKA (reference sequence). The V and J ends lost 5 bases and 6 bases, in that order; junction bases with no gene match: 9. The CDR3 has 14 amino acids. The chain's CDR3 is CSAGTRGALNEQFF. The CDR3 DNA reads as TGCAGTGCTGGGACTAGAGGGGCCCTCAATGAGCAGTTCTTC.

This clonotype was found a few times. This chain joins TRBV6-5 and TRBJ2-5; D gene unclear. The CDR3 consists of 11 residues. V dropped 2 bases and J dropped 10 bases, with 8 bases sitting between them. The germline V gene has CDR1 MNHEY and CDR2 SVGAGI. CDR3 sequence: CASSYRRNQYF. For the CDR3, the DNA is TGTGCCAGCAGTTACCGACGCAACCAGTACTTC.

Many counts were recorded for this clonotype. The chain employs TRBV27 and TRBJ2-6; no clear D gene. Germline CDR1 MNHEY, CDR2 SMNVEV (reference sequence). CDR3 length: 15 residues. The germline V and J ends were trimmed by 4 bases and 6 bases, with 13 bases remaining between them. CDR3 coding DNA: TGTGCCAGCAGTTATGTAGGTACGATGGCCAACGTCCTGACTTTC. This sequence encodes CASSYVGTMANVLTF.

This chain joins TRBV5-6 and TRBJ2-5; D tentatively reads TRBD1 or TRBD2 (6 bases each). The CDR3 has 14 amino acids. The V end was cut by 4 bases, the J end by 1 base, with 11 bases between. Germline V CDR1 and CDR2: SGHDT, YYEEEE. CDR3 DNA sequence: TGTGCCAGCAGCCGCGGGACATTCCAAGAGACCCAGTACTTC. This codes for CASSRGTFQETQYF.

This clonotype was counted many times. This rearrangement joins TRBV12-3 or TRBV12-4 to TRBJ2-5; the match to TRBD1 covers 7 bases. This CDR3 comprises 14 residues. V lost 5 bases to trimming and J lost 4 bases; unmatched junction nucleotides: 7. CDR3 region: CASSTQGNGETQYF. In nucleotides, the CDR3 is TGTGCCAGCAGTACACAGGGGAATGGAGAGACCCAGTACTTC.

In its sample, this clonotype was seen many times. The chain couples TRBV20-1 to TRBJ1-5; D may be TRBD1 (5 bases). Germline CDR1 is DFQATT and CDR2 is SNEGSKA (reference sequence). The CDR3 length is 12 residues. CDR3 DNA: TGCAGCTGCAGGGTGGGAAATCAGCCCCAGCATTTT. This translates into CSCRVGNQPQHF.

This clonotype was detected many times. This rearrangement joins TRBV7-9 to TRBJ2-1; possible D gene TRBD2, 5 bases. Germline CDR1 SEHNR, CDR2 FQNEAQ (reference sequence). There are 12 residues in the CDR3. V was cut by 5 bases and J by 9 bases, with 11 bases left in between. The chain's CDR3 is CASSKLEVEQFF. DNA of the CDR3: TGTGCCAGCAGCAAGCTGGAGGTTGAGCAGTTCTTC. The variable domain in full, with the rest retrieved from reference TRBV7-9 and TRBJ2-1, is DTGVSQNPRHKITKRGQNVTFRCDPISEHNRLYWYRQTLGQGPEFLTYFQNEAQLEKSRLLSDRFSAERPKGSFSTLEIQRTEQGDSAMYLCASSKLEVEQFFGPGTRLTVL.

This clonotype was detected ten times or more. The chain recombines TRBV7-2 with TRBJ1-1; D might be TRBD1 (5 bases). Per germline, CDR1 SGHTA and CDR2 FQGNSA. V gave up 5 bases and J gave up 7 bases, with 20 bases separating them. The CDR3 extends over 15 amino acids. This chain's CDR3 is CASSPPGRKGLEAFF. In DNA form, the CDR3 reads TGTGCCAGCAGCCCACCGGGACGGAAAGGGCTTGAAGCTTTCTTT.

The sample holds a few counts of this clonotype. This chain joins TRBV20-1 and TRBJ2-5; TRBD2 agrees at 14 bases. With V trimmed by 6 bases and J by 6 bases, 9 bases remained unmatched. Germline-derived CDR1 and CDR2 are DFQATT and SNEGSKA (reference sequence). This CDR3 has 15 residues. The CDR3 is CSATGLAGDGKTQYF. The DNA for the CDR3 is TGCAGTGCAACGGGACTAGCGGGAGATGGAAAGACCCAGTACTTC.

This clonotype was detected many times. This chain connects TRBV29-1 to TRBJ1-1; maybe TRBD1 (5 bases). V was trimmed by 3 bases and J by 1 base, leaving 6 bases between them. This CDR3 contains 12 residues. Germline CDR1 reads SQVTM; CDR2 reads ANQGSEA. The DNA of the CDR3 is TGCAGCGTTGACGGGGGGAACACTGAAGCTTTCTTT. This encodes CSVDGGNTEAFF. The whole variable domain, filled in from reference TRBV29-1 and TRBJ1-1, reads SAVISQKPSRDICQRGTSLTIQCQVDSQVTMMFWYRQQPGQSLTLIATANQGSEATYESGFVIDKFPISRPNLTFSTLTVSNMSPEDSSIYLCSVDGGNTEAFFGQGTRLTVV.

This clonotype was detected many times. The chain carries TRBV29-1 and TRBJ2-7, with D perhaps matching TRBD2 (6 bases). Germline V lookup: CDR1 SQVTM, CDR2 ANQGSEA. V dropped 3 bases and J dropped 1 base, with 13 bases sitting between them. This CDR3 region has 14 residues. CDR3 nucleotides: TGCAGCGTTGACGCGGGGCCAGGGTCCTACGAGCAGTACTTC. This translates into CSVDAGPGSYEQYF.

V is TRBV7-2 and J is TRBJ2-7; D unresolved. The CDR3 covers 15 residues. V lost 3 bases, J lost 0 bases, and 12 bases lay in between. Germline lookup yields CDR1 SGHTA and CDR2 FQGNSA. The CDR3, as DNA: TGTGCCAGCAGCTTTTTGCGCTCTAGCTCCTACGAGCAGTACTTC. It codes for CASSFLRSSSYEQYF.

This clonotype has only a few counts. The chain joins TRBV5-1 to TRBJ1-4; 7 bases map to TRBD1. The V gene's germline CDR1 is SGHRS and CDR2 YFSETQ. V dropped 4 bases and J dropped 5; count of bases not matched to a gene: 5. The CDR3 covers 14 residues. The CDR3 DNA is TGCGCCAGCAGCAGGGGACAGCAGAATGAAAAACTGTTTTTT. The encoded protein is CASSRGQQNEKLFF.

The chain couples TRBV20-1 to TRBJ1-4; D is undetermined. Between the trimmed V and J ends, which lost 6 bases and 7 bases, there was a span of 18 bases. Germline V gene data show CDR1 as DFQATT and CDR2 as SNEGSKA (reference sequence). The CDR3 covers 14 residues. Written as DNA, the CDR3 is TGCAGTGCAACAAGCAACCGGGCCCTTGAAAAACTGTTTTTT. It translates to CSATSNRALEKLFF.

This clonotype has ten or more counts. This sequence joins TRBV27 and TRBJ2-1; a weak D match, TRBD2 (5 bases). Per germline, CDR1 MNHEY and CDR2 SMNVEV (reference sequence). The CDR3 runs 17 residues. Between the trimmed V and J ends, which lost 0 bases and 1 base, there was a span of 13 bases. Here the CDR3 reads CASSLSSGLRSYNEQFF. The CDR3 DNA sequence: TGTGCCAGCAGTTTATCGAGCGGTTTGAGATCCTACAATGAGCAGTTCTTC.

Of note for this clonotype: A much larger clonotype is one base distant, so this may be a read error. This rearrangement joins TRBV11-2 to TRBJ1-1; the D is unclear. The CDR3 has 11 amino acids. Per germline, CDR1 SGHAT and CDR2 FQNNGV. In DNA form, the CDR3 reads TGTGTCAGCGAAGGGTATACTGAAGCTTTCTTT. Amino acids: CVSEGYTEAFF.

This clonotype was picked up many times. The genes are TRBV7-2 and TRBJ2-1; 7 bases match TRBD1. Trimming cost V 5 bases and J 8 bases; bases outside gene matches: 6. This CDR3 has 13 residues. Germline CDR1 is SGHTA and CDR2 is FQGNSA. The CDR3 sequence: CASSQGQNDEQFF. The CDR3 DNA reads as TGTGCCAGCAGCCAGGGACAGAACGATGAGCAGTTCTTC.

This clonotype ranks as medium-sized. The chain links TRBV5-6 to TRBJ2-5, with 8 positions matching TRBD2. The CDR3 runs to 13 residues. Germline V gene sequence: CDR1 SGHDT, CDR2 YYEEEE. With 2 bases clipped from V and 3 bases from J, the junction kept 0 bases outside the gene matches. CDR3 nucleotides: TGTGCCAGCAGCTTACTAGCGGAAGAGACCCAGTACTTC. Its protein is CASSLLAEETQYF.

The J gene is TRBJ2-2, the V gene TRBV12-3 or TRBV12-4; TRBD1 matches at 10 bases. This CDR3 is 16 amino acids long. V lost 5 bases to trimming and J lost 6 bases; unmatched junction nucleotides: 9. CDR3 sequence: CASSNPTGGSPGELFF. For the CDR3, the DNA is TGTGCCAGCAGTAACCCGACAGGGGGCTCCCCCGGGGAGCTGTTTTTT.

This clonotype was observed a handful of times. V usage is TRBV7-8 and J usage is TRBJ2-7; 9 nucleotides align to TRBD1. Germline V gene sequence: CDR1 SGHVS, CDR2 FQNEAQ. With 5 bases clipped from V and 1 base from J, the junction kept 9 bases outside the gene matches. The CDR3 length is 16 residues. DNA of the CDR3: TGTGCCAGCAGCCAGCGACAGGGGGTCGGGTCCTACGAGCAGTACTTC. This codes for CASSQRQGVGSYEQYF.

The CDR3 sequence is CASSPRFNTEAFF. For the CDR3, the DNA is TGTGCCAGCAGCCCCCGATTCAACACTGAAGCTTTCTTT. The chain has TRBV3-1 and TRBJ1-1; D is unclear. Trimming left V 4 bases short and J 2 bases short, with 8 bases between. Germline V gives CDR1 LGHDT, CDR2 YNNKEL (reference sequence). The CDR3 has 13 amino acids.

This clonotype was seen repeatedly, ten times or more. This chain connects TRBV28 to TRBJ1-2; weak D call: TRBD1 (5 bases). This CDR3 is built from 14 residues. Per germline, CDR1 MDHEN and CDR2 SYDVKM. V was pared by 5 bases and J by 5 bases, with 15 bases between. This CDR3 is CASSPPAGTYGYTF. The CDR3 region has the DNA TGTGCCAGCAGTCCTCCAGCAGGGACTTATGGCTACACCTTC.